Below, 7 T cell receptor beta chains from the same sample are listed, as sequenced in a study of blood T cell repertoires in COVID-19. Assay used: immunoSEQ multiplex PCR; TCRdb lists only in-frame clones, some missing. In the table there are approximately 190,000 clones, roughly 80% of which are singletons. Sequencing was performed on peripheral blood. Receptor source: a man aged 55 to 70 with active or convalescent COVID-19.

The J gene is TRBJ2-7, the V gene TRBV4-1, with 8 bases that match TRBD1. The CDR3 loop spans 13 amino acids. Looked up from germline, CDR1 is MGHRA and CDR2 is YSYEKL. Trimming at V came to 0 bases and at J to 7 bases, leaving 2 bases not matched to a gene. The CDR3: CASSQDRQGEQYF. As DNA, the CDR3 is TGCGCCAGCAGCCAAGATCGACAGGGGGAGCAGTACTTC.

There are a few counts of this clone. V usage is TRBV5-4 and J usage is TRBJ1-1; no reliable D call. Per the germline V gene, CDR1 is SGHNT and CDR2 is YYREEE (reference sequence). The CDR3 has 15 residues. Trimming shortened V by 0 bases and J by 1 base, and 10 bases separated the two germline ends. The CDR3 DNA sequence: TGTGCCAGCAGCTTGGCCGGGGTGAAGAACACTGAAGCTTTCTTT. Amino acid sequence: CASSLAGVKNTEAFF.

V gene TRBV11-2 combines with J gene TRBJ2-7; 10 positions match TRBD1. CDR1 SGHAT and CDR2 FQNNGV come from the germline V gene. This CDR3 has 15 amino acids. Germline trimming cut 1 base from V and 5 bases from J; bases unmatched to any gene: 5. CDR3 residues: CASSLVGQGGDEQYF. CDR3 sequence (DNA): TGTGCCAGCAGCTTAGTAGGACAGGGGGGTGACGAGCAGTACTTC.

The chain carries TRBV7-3 and TRBJ2-5; no clear D gene. The CDR3 totals 13 residues. Germline V CDR1 and CDR2: SGHTA, FQGTGA. Trimming removed 3 bases at V and 2 bases at J, with 7 bases between. CDR3 in DNA: TGTGCCAGCAGCTTTACTACACAAGAGACCCAGTACTTC. Translated: CASSFTTQETQYF. Supplemented by reference TRBV7-3 and TRBJ2-5, the full variable domain reads GAGVSQTPSNKVTEKGKYVELRCDPISGHTALYWYRQSLGQGPEFLIYFQGTGAADDSGLPNDRFFAVRPEGSVSTLKIQRTERGDSAVYLCASSFTTQETQYFGPGTRLLVL.

V gene TRBV3-1 (or the pseudogene TRBV3-2) combines with J gene TRBJ1-5; unclear D gene. Trimming left V 3 bases short and J 2 bases short, with 11 bases between. The germline V gene encodes CDR1 LGHDT and CDR2 YNNKEL (reference sequence). This CDR3 is 15 amino acids long. The CDR3 nucleotides read TGTGCCAGCAGCCATACGAGGCTGGGCAATCAGCCCCAGCATTTT. Its protein is CASSHTRLGNQPQHF.

This clone was detected once. This sequence joins TRBV28 and TRBJ2-7, with 8 positions matching TRBD2. Germline V lookup: CDR1 MDHEN, CDR2 SYDVKM. V was pared by 8 bases and J by 3 bases, with 9 bases of the junction left unmatched. The CDR3 spans 14 residues. DNA for the CDR3: TGTGCCAGCTCCACCGGGACTAGGGTCTACGAGCAGTACTTC. This sequence encodes CASSTGTRVYEQYF.

The rearrangement joins TRBV5-1 to TRBJ1-2; D call uncertain. Germline V gives CDR1 SGHRS, CDR2 YFSETQ. The CDR3 is made up of 14 amino acids. V was clipped by 6 bases and J by 2 bases, with 14 bases between them. The CDR3: CASTPGTENYGYTF. The CDR3 bases are TGCGCCAGCACCCCCGGCACGGAGAACTATGGCTACACCTTC.